One and the same sample provided the 5 T cell receptor beta chains below, sequenced in a study of shared clonotypes between healthy human individuals (dated by TCRdb to 2020 to 2022). Libraries came from the immunoSEQ multiplex PCR assay. Imported from immuneACCESS, the table was reduced by TCRdb to in-frame sequences with V and J called. These copies leave out some clones; in studies compared against another copy, an unresolved V gene accounts for under half, and the cause of the remainder is not known. In all, the sample holds millions of clones, and around nine tenths of those were seen once. Clones ranked in the top ten supply over 0.12% of the sample. Sequencing used naive CD4+ T cells sorted from blood. According to the study, the label for this sample's cell subset or site signals: CD45RA+ positively selected. Source of these receptors: a man between 18 and 29 years old in good health.

This clone was picked up one time. The V call is TRBV28, the J call TRBJ2-2; D may be TRBD2 (5 bases). Per germline, CDR1 MDHEN and CDR2 SYDVKM. The V gene lost 8 bases and the J gene lost 4 bases, with 17 bases spanning the gap. The CDR3 has 15 amino acids. The CDR3 sequence: CASSAGLSSTGELFF. CDR3 sequence (DNA): TGTGCCAGCTCGGCCGGACTTAGCTCCACCGGGGAGCTGTTTTTT.

Concerning this clone itself: At one boundary the junction diverges from the germline segment, which might be a read error. In nucleotides, the CDR3 is TGTGCCAGCAGCTTGGAAGGCGGGGAGCTCTTC. Translating gives CASSLEGGELF. The gene calls are TRBV5-4 and TRBJ2-1; D is possibly TRBD2 (6 bases). Germline V gene sequence: CDR1 SGHNT, CDR2 YYREEE (reference sequence). The CDR3 is made up of 11 amino acids.

This clone has just a few counts. The rearrangement links TRBV18 to TRBJ1-1; 8 bases are shared with TRBD1. CDR1 and CDR2 from the germline V gene are KGHSH and LQKENI. This CDR3 spans 13 amino acids. The ends lost 5 bases at V and 6 bases at J; junction bases unmatched: 5. The CDR3 nucleotides read TGTGCCAGCTCAGGACAGGGTACGGCTGAAGCTTTCTTT. Protein: CASSGQGTAEAFF.

The chain links TRBV2 to TRBJ2-7; possible D gene TRBD2, 6 bases. V gave up 6 bases and J gave up 7 bases, with 19 bases separating them. CDR3 length: 14 amino acids. Per the germline V gene, CDR1 is SNHLY and CDR2 is FYNNEI. This CDR3 is CASSFGTVTGEQYF. In DNA, the CDR3 is TGTGCCAGCAGCTTCGGGACTGTCACGGGTGAGCAGTACTTC.

The chain employs TRBV6-1 and TRBJ1-2, with D uncertain. Trimming took off 0 bases at V and 0 bases at J, with 17 bases between the two ends. Per germline, CDR1 MNHNS and CDR2 SASEGT. CDR3 length: 18 amino acids. The chain's CDR3 is CASSEAGLRGSSNYGYTF. CDR3 bases: TGTGCCAGCAGTGAAGCGGGGTTGAGAGGAAGCTCTAACTATGGCTACACCTTC.